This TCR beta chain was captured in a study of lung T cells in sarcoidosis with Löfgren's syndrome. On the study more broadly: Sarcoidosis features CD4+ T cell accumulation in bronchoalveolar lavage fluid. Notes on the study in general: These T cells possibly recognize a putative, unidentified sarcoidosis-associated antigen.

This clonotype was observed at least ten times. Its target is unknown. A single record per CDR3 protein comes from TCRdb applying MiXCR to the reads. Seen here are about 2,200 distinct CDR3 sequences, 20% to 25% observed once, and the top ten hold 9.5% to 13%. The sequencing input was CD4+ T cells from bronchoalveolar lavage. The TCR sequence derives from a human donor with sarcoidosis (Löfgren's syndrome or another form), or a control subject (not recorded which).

CDR3 in amino acids: CASSLEGQAGQPQHF. CDR3 nucleotides: TGTGCCAGCAGCTTAGAGGGACAGGCGGGACAGCCCCAGCATTTT. The chain uses TRBV7-9 and TRBJ1-5; TRBD1 matches 8 bases. Trimming cost V 1 base and J 7 bases; bases outside gene matches: 6. Germline loops: CDR1 SEHNR, CDR2 FQNEAQ (reference sequence). The CDR3 contains 15 residues.